These T cell receptor beta chains were read from a single sample in a study of cytomegalovirus exposure and HLA in healthy donors. Clones were read by immunoSEQ multiplex PCR, and TCRdb kept only the in-frame ones, dropping some. In the table there are about 170,000 clones, around 85% of which are singletons. Sequencing input: PBMCs. The receptor set was obtained from a boy aged 2 to 9 in good health and CMV-seronegative. Both conserved end residues are part of each CDR3. The order of the fields is D gene, V gene, clone size, J gene, CDR3 protein, CDR3 DNA. A D gene is named only where the DNA matches it firmly. The size field is filled for only some rows; it gives once, few, many or a size class.

d_gene: -
v_gene: TRBV7-9
abundance: few
j_gene: TRBJ1-1
CDR3aa: CASSRAELEAFF
CDR3nt: TGTGCCAGCAGCCGAGCCGAATTAGAAGCTTTCTTT

d_gene: -
v_gene: TRBV18
abundance: -
j_gene: TRBJ2-7
CDR3aa: CASSPVADSYEQYF
CDR3nt: TGTGCCAGCTCACCCGTAGCGGACTCCTACGAGCAGTACTTC

d_gene: -
v_gene: TRBV9
abundance: -
j_gene: TRBJ1-2
CDR3aa: CASGHSANYGYTF
CDR3nt: TGTGCCAGCGGACATTCGGCTAACTATGGCTACACCTTC

d_gene: TRBD1
v_gene: TRBV14
abundance: -
j_gene: TRBJ2-1
CDR3aa: CASSPPRGTGRNEQFF
CDR3nt: TGTGCCAGCAGCCCGCCACGCGGGACAGGGAGGAATGAGCAGTTCTTC

d_gene: TRBD1
v_gene: TRBV7-8
abundance: once
j_gene: TRBJ1-2
CDR3aa: CASSLAPGGRSGYTF
CDR3nt: TGTGCCAGCAGCTTAGCTCCAGGGGGCAGGTCGGGCTACACCTTC

d_gene: TRBD2
v_gene: TRBV9
abundance: few
j_gene: TRBJ2-1
CDR3aa: CASSVFPKAGGNEQFF
CDR3nt: TGTGCCAGCAGCGTTTTCCCGAAAGCGGGGGGGAATGAGCAGTTCTTC

d_gene: TRBD1
v_gene: TRBV28
abundance: -
j_gene: TRBJ2-5
CDR3aa: CASSSPRGSETQYF
CDR3nt: TGTGCCAGCAGTTCCCCCAGGGGGAGTGAGACCCAGTACTTC

d_gene: TRBD1
v_gene: TRBV2
abundance: -
j_gene: TRBJ2-1
CDR3aa: CASRGDRDKQFF
CDR3nt: TGTGCCAGCAGGGGGGACAGGGACAAGCAGTTCTTC

d_gene: -
v_gene: TRBV5-6
abundance: -
j_gene: TRBJ2-5
CDR3aa: CASRPPGGGGTQYF
CDR3nt: TGTGCCAGCAGACCACCGGGTGGCGGAGGGACCCAGTACTTC

d_gene: TRBD2
v_gene: TRBV10-1
abundance: -
j_gene: TRBJ2-1
CDR3aa: CASGGGFDNEQFF
CDR3nt: TGCGCCAGCGGGGGGGGGTTCGACAATGAGCAGTTCTTC

d_gene: TRBD2
v_gene: TRBV4-2
abundance: -
j_gene: TRBJ2-1
CDR3aa: CASSESMWEGLHNEQFF
CDR3nt: TGTGCCAGCAGCGAAAGCATGTGGGAGGGCCTCCACAATGAGCAGTTCTTC

d_gene: TRBD2
v_gene: TRBV7-3
abundance: few
j_gene: TRBJ2-5
CDR3aa: CASSLTREVGETQYF
CDR3nt: TGTGCCAGCAGCTTAACGCGGGAGGTCGGGGAGACCCAGTACTTC

d_gene: -
v_gene: TRBV5-4
abundance: -
j_gene: TRBJ2-4
CDR3aa: CASSGEGAKNIQYF
CDR3nt: TGTGCCAGCAGCGGCGAGGGAGCCAAAAACATTCAGTACTTC

d_gene: TRBD1
v_gene: TRBV27
abundance: -
j_gene: TRBJ1-5
CDR3aa: CASRTGPNDPQHF
CDR3nt: TGTGCCAGCAGGACAGGGCCAAATGACCCCCAGCATTTT

d_gene: -
v_gene: TRBV4-1
abundance: -
j_gene: TRBJ1-2
CDR3aa: CASSQDRGFNGYTF
CDR3nt: TGCGCCAGCAGCCAAGATAGGGGTTTTAATGGCTACACCTTC

d_gene: -
v_gene: TRBV7-2
abundance: -
j_gene: TRBJ2-1
CDR3aa: CASSSQGFSYNEQFF
CDR3nt: TGTGCCAGCAGCTCACAGGGTTTCTCCTACAATGAGCAGTTCTTC

d_gene: TRBD2
v_gene: TRBV14
abundance: -
j_gene: TRBJ2-1
CDR3aa: CASSDTGGTSYNEQFF
CDR3nt: TGTGCCAGCAGCGACACCGGGGGGACCTCCTACAATGAGCAGTTCTTC

d_gene: -
v_gene: TRBV6-4
abundance: -
j_gene: TRBJ2-3
CDR3aa: CASRAGPLRTDTQYF
CDR3nt: TGTGCCAGCAGAGCAGGGCCTCTCCGCACAGATACGCAGTATTTT

d_gene: -
v_gene: TRBV7-9
abundance: once
j_gene: TRBJ2-3
CDR3aa: CASSHNTKEIGESTDTQYF
CDR3nt: TGTGCCAGCAGCCACAACACCAAGGAGATTGGCGAAAGCACAGATACGCAGTATTTT

d_gene: TRBD2
v_gene: TRBV28
abundance: few
j_gene: TRBJ2-7
CDR3aa: CATRTSGTYEQYF
CDR3nt: TGTGCCACCAGGACTAGCGGGACCTACGAGCAGTACTTC

d_gene: TRBD2
v_gene: TRBV11-3
abundance: few
j_gene: TRBJ2-7
CDR3aa: CASSRGLATHEQYF
CDR3nt: TGTGCCAGCAGCCGGGGACTAGCGACTCACGAGCAGTACTTC

d_gene: TRBD2
v_gene: TRBV5-1
abundance: -
j_gene: TRBJ2-1
CDR3aa: CASSLLADNEQFF
CDR3nt: TGCGCCAGCAGCCTTCTAGCGGACAATGAGCAGTTCTTC

d_gene: TRBD1
v_gene: TRBV19
abundance: -
j_gene: TRBJ2-7
CDR3aa: CASSPQGASYEQYF
CDR3nt: TGTGCCAGTAGTCCACAGGGGGCTTCCTACGAGCAGTACTTC

d_gene: -
v_gene: TRBV28
abundance: -
j_gene: TRBJ1-1
CDR3aa: CASSLSRGSTEAFF
CDR3nt: TGTGCCAGCAGTTTAAGTCGGGGAAGTACTGAAGCTTTCTTT

d_gene: -
v_gene: TRBV19
abundance: once
j_gene: TRBJ1-1
CDR3aa: CASSSHAAVKAFF
CDR3nt: TGTGCCAGTAGTTCTCATGCGGCAGTAAAAGCTTTCTTT

d_gene: -
v_gene: TRBV4-1
abundance: -
j_gene: TRBJ2-7
CDR3aa: CASSQDPGAEQYF
CDR3nt: TGCGCCAGCAGCCAAGATCCAGGTGCCGAGCAGTACTTC

d_gene: TRBD1
v_gene: TRBV28
abundance: -
j_gene: TRBJ2-3
CDR3aa: CASSLIQGVRGTDTQYF
CDR3nt: TGTGCCAGCAGCCTTATCCAGGGGGTCCGAGGCACAGATACGCAGTATTTT

d_gene: -
v_gene: TRBV29-1
abundance: -
j_gene: TRBJ1-1
CDR3aa: CSARAEAFF
CDR3nt: TGCAGCGCCAGGGCCGAAGCTTTCTTT

d_gene: -
v_gene: TRBV28
abundance: -
j_gene: TRBJ1-4
CDR3aa: CASSARGTNEKLFF
CDR3nt: TGTGCCAGCAGTGCCAGGGGAACTAATGAAAAACTGTTTTTT

d_gene: -
v_gene: TRBV5-6
abundance: -
j_gene: TRBJ1-1
CDR3aa: CASSLLMDSMNTEAFF
CDR3nt: TGTGCCAGCAGCTTGTTAATGGACAGCATGAACACTGAAGCTTTCTTT

d_gene: TRBD1
v_gene: TRBV25-1
abundance: few
j_gene: TRBJ1-1
CDR3aa: CASSSGTADTEAFF
CDR3nt: TGTGCCAGCAGTAGTGGGACAGCAGACACTGAAGCTTTCTTT

d_gene: -
v_gene: TRBV15
abundance: -
j_gene: TRBJ1-4
CDR3aa: CATSRDQGGGSEKLFF
CDR3nt: TGTGCCACCAGCAGAGATCAGGGTGGAGGGAGTGAAAAACTGTTTTTT

d_gene: -
v_gene: TRBV6-1
abundance: -
j_gene: TRBJ2-7
CDR3aa: CASSDGPYEQYF
CDR3nt: TGTGCCAGCAGTGACGGTCCCTACGAGCAGTACTTC

d_gene: TRBD2
v_gene: TRBV10-2
abundance: -
j_gene: TRBJ2-1
CDR3aa: CASMGRERGEQFF
CDR3nt: TGCGCCAGCATGGGGAGGGAGCGGGGTGAGCAGTTCTTC

d_gene: -
v_gene: TRBV4-1
abundance: -
j_gene: TRBJ1-3
CDR3aa: CASSQESGPSGNTIYF
CDR3nt: TGCGCCAGCAGCCAAGAGTCAGGTCCTTCTGGAAACACCATATATTTT

d_gene: -
v_gene: TRBV2
abundance: -
j_gene: TRBJ2-1
CDR3aa: CAWEAGIESSYNEQFF
CDR3nt: TGTGCCTGGGAAGCCGGGATTGAGAGCTCCTACAATGAGCAGTTCTTC

d_gene: -
v_gene: TRBV19
abundance: -
j_gene: TRBJ2-5
CDR3aa: CASSIRGEGRETQYF
CDR3nt: TGTGCCAGTAGTATAAGGGGGGAGGGAAGAGAGACCCAGTACTTC

d_gene: TRBD1
v_gene: TRBV18
abundance: once
j_gene: TRBJ1-2
CDR3aa: CASAKDRGNGGYTF
CDR3nt: TGTGCCAGCGCGAAGGACAGGGGAAATGGTGGCTACACCTTC

d_gene: -
v_gene: TRBV6-5
abundance: -
j_gene: TRBJ1-1
CDR3aa: CASSWGGGTAFF
CDR3nt: TGTGCCAGCAGTTGGGGAGGGGGTACAGCTTTCTTT

d_gene: TRBD1
v_gene: TRBV28
abundance: once
j_gene: TRBJ1-1
CDR3aa: CASSLTGVNTEAFF
CDR3nt: TGTGCCAGCAGCTTGACAGGGGTCAACACTGAAGCTTTCTTT

d_gene: -
v_gene: TRBV29-1
abundance: -
j_gene: TRBJ2-6
CDR3aa: CSVGLRQDLSGANVLTF
CDR3nt: TGCAGCGTTGGTTTGAGACAGGACCTCTCTGGGGCCAACGTCCTGACTTTC

d_gene: TRBD2
v_gene: TRBV5-1
abundance: -
j_gene: TRBJ2-1
CDR3aa: CASSGRLAGGLNEQFF
CDR3nt: TGCGCCAGCAGCGGGAGACTAGCGGGGGGCCTGAATGAGCAGTTCTTC

d_gene: -
v_gene: TRBV4-1
abundance: -
j_gene: TRBJ1-5
CDR3aa: CASSQGLFSNQPQHF
CDR3nt: TGCGCCAGCAGCCAAGGTCTGTTTAGCAATCAGCCCCAGCATTTT

d_gene: TRBD2
v_gene: TRBV7-2
abundance: -
j_gene: TRBJ2-1
CDR3aa: CASSLDSGGSGGNEQFF
CDR3nt: TGTGCCAGCAGCTTAGATTCTGGCGGGAGCGGGGGCAATGAGCAGTTCTTC

d_gene: TRBD2
v_gene: TRBV2
abundance: few
j_gene: TRBJ2-2
CDR3aa: CASSVAGGVKVAGELFF
CDR3nt: TGTGCCAGCAGTGTAGCGGGAGGGGTGAAAGTGGCCGGGGAGCTGTTTTTT